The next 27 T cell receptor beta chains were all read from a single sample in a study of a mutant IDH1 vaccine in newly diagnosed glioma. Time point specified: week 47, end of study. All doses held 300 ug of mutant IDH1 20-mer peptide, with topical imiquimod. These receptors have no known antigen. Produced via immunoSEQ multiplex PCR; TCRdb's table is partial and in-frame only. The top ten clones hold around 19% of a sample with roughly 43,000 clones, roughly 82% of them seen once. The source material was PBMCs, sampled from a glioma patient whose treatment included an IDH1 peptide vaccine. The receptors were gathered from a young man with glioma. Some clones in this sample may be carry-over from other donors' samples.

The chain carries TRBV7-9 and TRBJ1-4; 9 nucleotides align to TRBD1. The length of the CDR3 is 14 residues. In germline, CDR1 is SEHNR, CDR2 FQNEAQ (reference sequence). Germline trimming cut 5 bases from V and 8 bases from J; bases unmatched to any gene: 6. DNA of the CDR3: TGTGCCAGCAGCGAAGGACAGGGGTGGGAAAAACTGTTTTTT. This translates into CASSEGQGWEKLFF.

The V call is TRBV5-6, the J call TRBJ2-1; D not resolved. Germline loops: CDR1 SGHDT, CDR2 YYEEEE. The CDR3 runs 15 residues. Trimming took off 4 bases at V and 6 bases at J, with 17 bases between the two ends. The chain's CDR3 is CASSPWEFYGNEQFF. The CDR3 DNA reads TGTGCCAGCAGCCCTTGGGAATTTTATGGCAATGAGCAGTTCTTC. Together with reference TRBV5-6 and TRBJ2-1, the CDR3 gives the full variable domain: DAGVTQSPTHLIKTRGQQVTLRCSPKSGHDTVSWYQQALGQGPQFIFQYYEEEERQRGNFPDRFSGHQFPNYSSELNVNALLLGDSALYLCASSPWEFYGNEQFFGPGTRLTVL.

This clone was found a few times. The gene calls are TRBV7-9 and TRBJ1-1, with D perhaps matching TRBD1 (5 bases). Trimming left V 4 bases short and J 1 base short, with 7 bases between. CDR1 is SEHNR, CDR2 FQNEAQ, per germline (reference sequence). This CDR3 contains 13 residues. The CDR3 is CASSSGQNTEAFF. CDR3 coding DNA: TGTGCCAGCAGCTCCGGACAGAACACTGAAGCTTTCTTT.

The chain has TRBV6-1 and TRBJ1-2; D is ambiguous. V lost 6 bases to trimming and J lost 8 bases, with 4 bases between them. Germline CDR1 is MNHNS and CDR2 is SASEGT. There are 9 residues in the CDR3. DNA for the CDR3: TGTGCCAGCAGGACGGGCTACACCTTC. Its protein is CASRTGYTF.

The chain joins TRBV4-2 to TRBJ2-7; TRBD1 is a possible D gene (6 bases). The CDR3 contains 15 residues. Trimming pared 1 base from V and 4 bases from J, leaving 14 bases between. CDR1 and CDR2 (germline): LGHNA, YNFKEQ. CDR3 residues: CASSQGREGVYEQYF. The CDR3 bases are TGTGCCAGCAGCCAAGGGAGAGAGGGGGTTTACGAGCAGTACTTC.

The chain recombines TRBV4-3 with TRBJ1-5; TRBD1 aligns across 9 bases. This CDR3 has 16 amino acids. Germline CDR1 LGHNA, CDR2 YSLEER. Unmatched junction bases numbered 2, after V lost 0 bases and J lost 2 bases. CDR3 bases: TGCGCCAGCAGCCAAGATTGGGACAGGGGCAATCAGCCCCAGCATTTT. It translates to CASSQDWDRGNQPQHF.

In nucleotides, the CDR3 is TGCGCCAGCAGCTTGGCCCGTACGGGACAGGAGAGTAATGAGCAGTTCTTC. Amino acid sequence: CASSLARTGQESNEQFF. This chain uses TRBV5-1 with TRBJ2-1; 8 bases are a match to TRBD1. This CDR3 contains 17 residues. Germline lookup yields CDR1 SGHRS and CDR2 YFSETQ. V trimming: 0 bases; J trimming: 7 bases; junction bases outside the gene matches: 12.

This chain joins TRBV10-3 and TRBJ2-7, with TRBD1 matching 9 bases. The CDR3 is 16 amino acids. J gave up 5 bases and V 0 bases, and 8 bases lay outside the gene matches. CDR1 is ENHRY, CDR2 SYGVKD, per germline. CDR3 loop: CAISESGTGKVDEQYF. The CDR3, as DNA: TGTGCCATCAGTGAGTCCGGGACAGGGAAAGTCGACGAGCAGTACTTC.

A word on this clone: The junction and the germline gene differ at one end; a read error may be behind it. CDR3 nucleotide sequence: TGTGCCAGCAGTGACGGGGACCGAGTACGATGCTTC. This sequence encodes CASSDGDRVRCF. The chain has TRBV6-4 and TRBJ2-7; perhaps D is TRBD1 or TRBD2 (5 bases each). This CDR3 has 12 residues. Germline CDR1 and CDR2: MRHNA and SNTAGT.

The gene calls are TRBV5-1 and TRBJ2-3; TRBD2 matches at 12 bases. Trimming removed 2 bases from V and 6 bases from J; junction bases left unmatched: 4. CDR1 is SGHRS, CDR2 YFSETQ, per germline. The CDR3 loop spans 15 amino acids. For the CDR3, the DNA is TGCGCCAGCAGCTTCAAGGGGACTAGCGGGGATACGCAGTATTTT. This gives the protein CASSFKGTSGDTQYF.

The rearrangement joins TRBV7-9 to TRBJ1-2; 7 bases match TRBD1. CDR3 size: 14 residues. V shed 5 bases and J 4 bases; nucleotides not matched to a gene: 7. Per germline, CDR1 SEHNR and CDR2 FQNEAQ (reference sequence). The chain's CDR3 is CASSTATGFYGYTF. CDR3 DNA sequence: TGTGCCAGCAGCACCGCGACAGGGTTCTATGGCTACACCTTC. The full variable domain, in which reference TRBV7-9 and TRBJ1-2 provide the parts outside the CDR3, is DTGVSQNPRHKITKRGQNVTFRCDPISEHNRLYWYRQTLGQGPEFLTYFQNEAQLEKSRLLSDRFSAERPKGSFSTLEIQRTEQGDSAMYLCASSTATGFYGYTFGSGTRLTVV.

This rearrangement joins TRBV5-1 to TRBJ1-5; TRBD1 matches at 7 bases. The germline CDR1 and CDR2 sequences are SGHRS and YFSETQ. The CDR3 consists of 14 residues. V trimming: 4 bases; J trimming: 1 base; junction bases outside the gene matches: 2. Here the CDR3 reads CASSLGQSNQPQHF. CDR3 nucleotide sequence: TGCGCCAGCAGCCTGGGACAGAGCAATCAGCCCCAGCATTTT.

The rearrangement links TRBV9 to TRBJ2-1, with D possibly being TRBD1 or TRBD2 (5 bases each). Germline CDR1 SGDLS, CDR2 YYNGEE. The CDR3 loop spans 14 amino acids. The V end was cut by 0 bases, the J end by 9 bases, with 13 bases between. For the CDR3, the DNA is TGTGCCAGCAGCGTAGGGGGGATGGAGCCTGAGCAGTTCTTC. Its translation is CASSVGGMEPEQFF.

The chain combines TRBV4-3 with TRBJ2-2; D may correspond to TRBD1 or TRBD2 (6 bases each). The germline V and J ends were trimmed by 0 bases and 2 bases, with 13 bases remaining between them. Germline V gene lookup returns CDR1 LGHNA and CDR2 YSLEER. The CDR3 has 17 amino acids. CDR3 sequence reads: CASSQDYGGRNTGELFF. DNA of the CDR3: TGCGCCAGCAGCCAAGATTATGGGGGGCGCAACACCGGGGAGCTGTTTTTT.

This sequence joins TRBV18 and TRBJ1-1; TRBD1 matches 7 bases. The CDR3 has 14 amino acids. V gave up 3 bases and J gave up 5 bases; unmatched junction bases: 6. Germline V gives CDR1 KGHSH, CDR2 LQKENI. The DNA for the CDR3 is TGTGCCAGCTCACCTTCGACAGGGCAAACTGAAGCTTTCTTT. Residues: CASSPSTGQTEAFF.

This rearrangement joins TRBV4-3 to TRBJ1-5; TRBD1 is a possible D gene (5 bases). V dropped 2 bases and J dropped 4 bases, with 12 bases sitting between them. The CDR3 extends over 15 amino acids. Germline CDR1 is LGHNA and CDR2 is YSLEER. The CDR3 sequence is CASSQWKDINQPQHF. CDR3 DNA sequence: TGCGCCAGCAGCCAATGGAAGGACATTAATCAGCCCCAGCATTTT.

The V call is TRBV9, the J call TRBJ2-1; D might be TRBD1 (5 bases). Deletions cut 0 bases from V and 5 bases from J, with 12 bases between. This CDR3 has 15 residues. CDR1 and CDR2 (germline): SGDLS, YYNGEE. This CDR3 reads CASSVGGLSHNEQFF. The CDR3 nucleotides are TGTGCCAGCAGCGTAGGGGGCCTATCCCACAATGAGCAGTTCTTC.

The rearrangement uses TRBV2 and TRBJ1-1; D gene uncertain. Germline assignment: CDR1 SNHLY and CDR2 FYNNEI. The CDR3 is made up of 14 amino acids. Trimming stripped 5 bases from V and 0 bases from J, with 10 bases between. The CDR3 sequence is CASSFEKMNTEAFF. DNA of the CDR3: TGTGCCAGCAGTTTCGAGAAAATGAACACTGAAGCTTTCTTT.

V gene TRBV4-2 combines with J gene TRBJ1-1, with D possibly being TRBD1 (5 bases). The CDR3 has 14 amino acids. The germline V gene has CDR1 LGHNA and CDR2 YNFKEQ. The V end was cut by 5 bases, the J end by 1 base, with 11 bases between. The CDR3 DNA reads TGTGCCAGCAGCTTAAGCGACAGGAACACTGAAGCTTTCTTT. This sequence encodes CASSLSDRNTEAFF.

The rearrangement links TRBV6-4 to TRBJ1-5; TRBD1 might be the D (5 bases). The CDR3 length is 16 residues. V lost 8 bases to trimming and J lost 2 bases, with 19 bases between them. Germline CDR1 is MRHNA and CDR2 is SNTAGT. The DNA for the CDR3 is TGTGCCAGCGCATTATCGAGGGACCGATGCAATCAGCCCCAGCATTTT. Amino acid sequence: CASALSRDRCNQPQHF.

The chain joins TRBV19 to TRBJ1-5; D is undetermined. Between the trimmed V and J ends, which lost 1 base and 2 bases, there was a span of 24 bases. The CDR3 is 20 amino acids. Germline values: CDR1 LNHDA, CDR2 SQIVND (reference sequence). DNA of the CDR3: TGTGCCAGTAGTATAGCCGTCGACGGACGCTCTATTCTCGGCAATCAGCCCCAGCATTTT. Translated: CASSIAVDGRSILGNQPQHF.

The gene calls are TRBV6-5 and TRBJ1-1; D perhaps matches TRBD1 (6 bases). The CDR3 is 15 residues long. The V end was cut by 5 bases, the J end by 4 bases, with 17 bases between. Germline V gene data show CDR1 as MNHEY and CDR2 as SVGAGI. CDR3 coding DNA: TGTGCCAGCAGTCCGGGCGGTGGGGGGGCCACTGAAGCTTTCTTT. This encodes CASSPGGGGATEAFF.

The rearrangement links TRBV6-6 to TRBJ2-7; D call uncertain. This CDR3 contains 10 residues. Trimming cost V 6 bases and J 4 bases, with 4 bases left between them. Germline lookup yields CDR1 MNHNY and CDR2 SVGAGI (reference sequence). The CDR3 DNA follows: TGTGCCAGCAGGCGATACGAGCAGTACTTC. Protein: CASRRYEQYF.

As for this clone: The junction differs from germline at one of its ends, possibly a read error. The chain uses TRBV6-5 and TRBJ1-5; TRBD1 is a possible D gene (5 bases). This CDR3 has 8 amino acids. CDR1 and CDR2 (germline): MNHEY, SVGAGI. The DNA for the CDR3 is TGTGCCAGCAGCCTCAGGGATTTT. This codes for CASSLRDF.

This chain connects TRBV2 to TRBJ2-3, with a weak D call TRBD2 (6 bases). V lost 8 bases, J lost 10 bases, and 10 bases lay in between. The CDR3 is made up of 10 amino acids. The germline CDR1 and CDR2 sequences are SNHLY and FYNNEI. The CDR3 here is CASASGAQYF. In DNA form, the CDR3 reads TGTGCCAGCGCTTCGGGAGCGCAGTATTTT.

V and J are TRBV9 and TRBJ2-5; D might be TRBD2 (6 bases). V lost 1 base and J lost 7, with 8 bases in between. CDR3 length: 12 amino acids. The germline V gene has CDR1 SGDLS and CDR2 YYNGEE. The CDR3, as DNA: TGTGCCAGCAGCGTATGGGGAGGGACCCAGTACTTC. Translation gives CASSVWGGTQYF. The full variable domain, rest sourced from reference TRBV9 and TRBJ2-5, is DSGVTQTPKHLITATGQRVTLRCSPRSGDLSVYWYQQSLDQGLQFLIQYYNGEERAKGNILERFSAQQFPDLHSELNLSSLELGDSALYFCASSVWGGTQYFGPGTRLLVL.

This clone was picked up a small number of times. CDR3 nucleotide sequence: TGTGCCAGCAGTGATCCCGGGACACCAAATCAGCCCCAGCATTTT. Translated: CASSDPGTPNQPQHF. V and J are TRBV6-1 and TRBJ1-5; TRBD1 might be the D (6 bases). Trimming pared 3 bases from V and 4 bases from J, leaving 13 bases between. There are 15 residues in the CDR3. Germline V gene sequence: CDR1 MNHNS, CDR2 SASEGT.